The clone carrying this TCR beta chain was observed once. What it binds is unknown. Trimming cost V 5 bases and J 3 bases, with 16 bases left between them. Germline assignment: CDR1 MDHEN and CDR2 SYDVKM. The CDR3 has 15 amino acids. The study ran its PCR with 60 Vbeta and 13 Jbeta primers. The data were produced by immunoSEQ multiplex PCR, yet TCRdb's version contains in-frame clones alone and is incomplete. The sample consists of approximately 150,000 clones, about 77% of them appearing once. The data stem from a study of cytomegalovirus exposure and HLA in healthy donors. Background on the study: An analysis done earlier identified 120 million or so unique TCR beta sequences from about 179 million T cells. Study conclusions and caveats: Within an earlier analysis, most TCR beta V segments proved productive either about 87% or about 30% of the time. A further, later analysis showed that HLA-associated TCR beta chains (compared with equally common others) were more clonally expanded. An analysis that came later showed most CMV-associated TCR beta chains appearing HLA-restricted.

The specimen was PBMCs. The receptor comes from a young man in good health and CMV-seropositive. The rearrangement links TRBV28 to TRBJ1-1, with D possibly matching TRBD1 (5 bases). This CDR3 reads CASSARRGDYTEAFF. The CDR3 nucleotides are TGTGCCAGCAGTGCCCGACGGGGGGACTACACTGAAGCTTTCTTT.